The 14 T cell receptor beta chains below come from one sample, sequenced in a study of blood T cell repertoires in COVID-19. Method: immunoSEQ multiplex PCR; TCRdb's copy keeps in-frame clones and lacks some. The data show around 190,000 clones, roughly 84% seen once. Sequenced material: PBMCs or T cells enriched from blood (not recorded which). The receptors were gathered from a woman aged 25 to 45 who had been exposed to COVID-19.

The rearrangement joins TRBV6-5 to TRBJ1-3; the D gene is possibly TRBD1 (5 bases). Germline V CDR1 and CDR2: MNHEY, SVGAGI. This CDR3 region has 12 residues. The V end lost 6 bases, the J end lost 7 bases, and 10 bases lay between the germline ends. CDR3 DNA: TGTGCCAGCAGCCCCAAGGGGAACACCATATATTTT. Protein: CASSPKGNTIYF.

J is TRBJ1-6 and V is TRBV15; tentatively, D is TRBD1 (6 bases). V lost 3 bases, J lost 10 bases, and 16 bases lay in between. The germline CDR1 and CDR2 sequences are LNHNV and YYDKDF (reference sequence). The CDR3 length is 15 residues. The CDR3 coding sequence is TGTGCCACCAGCAGGACGACAGGTTATGGATCACCCCTCCACTTT. It translates to CATSRTTGYGSPLHF.

V usage is TRBV5-5 and J usage is TRBJ1-1; D is perhaps TRBD1 (5 bases). Trimming left V 1 base short and J 7 bases short, with 11 bases between. Germline V gives CDR1 SGHKS, CDR2 YYEKEE (reference sequence). CDR3 size: 13 residues. The CDR3 DNA reads TGTGCCAGCAGCTTGCTGGGGGGGTTTGAAGCTTTCTTT. Protein sequence: CASSLLGGFEAFF.

The V call is TRBV5-4, the J call TRBJ2-7; 8 nucleotides align to TRBD1. V dropped 4 bases and J dropped 2; count of bases not matched to a gene: 8. CDR1 and CDR2 (germline): SGHNT, YYREEE (reference sequence). This CDR3 region has 15 residues. The chain's CDR3 is CASSRRGQATYEQYF. The CDR3 coding sequence is TGTGCCAGCAGCCGTCGGGGACAGGCCACCTACGAGCAGTACTTC.

The chain recombines TRBV27 with TRBJ1-1; D uncertain. The CDR3 loop spans 13 amino acids. Deletions cut 0 bases from V and 5 bases from J, with 7 bases between. Per the germline V gene, CDR1 is MNHEY and CDR2 is SMNVEV (reference sequence). The chain's CDR3 is CASSLSIRTEAFF. In nucleotides, the CDR3 is TGTGCCAGCAGTTTATCTATACGGACTGAAGCTTTCTTT.

V and J are TRBV6-1 and TRBJ1-5, with a weak D call TRBD1 (5 bases). CDR1 and CDR2 from the germline V gene are MNHNS and SASEGT. V lost 1 base to trimming and J lost 3 bases, with 10 bases between them. This CDR3 comprises 15 residues. CDR3: CASSEVEGNNQPQHF. The CDR3 DNA reads as TGTGCCAGCAGTGAAGTGGAGGGGAACAATCAGCCCCAGCATTTT.

This clone was seen more than once but under ten times. This rearrangement joins TRBV9 to TRBJ1-2, with a possible D match to TRBD1 (6 bases). Per germline, CDR1 SGDLS and CDR2 YYNGEE. The CDR3 is 15 amino acids. Trimming pared 0 bases from V and 8 bases from J, leaving 17 bases between. DNA for the CDR3: TGTGCCAGCAGCGTAGAAGGTTCGCAGGGGAAAGGCTACACCTTC. Residues: CASSVEGSQGKGYTF.

The chain has TRBV2 and TRBJ1-2; 9 bases agree with TRBD1. Germline trimming cut 8 bases from V and 4 bases from J; bases unmatched to any gene: 8. The CDR3 length is 14 residues. The germline V gene encodes CDR1 SNHLY and CDR2 FYNNEI. CDR3 DNA sequence: TGTGCCAGCCTTCCGGGACAGGGACCCTATGGCTACACCTTC. Protein product: CASLPGQGPYGYTF.

This clone was seen more than once but under ten times. V is TRBV30 and J is TRBJ1-2; D is possibly TRBD1 (6 bases). There are 14 residues in the CDR3. Trimming left V 5 bases short and J 4 bases short, with 17 bases between. The germline CDR1 and CDR2 sequences are GTSNPN and SVGIG (reference sequence). The CDR3: CAWGDKDALYGYTF. CDR3 DNA sequence: TGTGCCTGGGGGGACAAGGACGCTCTCTATGGCTACACCTTC.

The chain carries TRBV2 and TRBJ1-2; the match to TRBD1 covers 10 bases. The CDR3 covers 16 residues. Trimming at V came to 2 bases and at J to 4 bases, leaving 7 bases not matched to a gene. The germline V gene has CDR1 SNHLY and CDR2 FYNNEI. CDR3 in amino acids: CASSELRTGGTYGYTF. The DNA of the CDR3 is TGTGCCAGCAGTGAACTCCGGACAGGGGGTACCTATGGCTACACCTTC. Supplemented by reference TRBV2 and TRBJ1-2, the full variable domain reads EPEVTQTPSHQVTQMGQEVILRCVPISNHLYFYWYRQILGQKVEFLVSFYNNEISEKSEIFDDQFSVERPDGSNFTLKIRSTKLEDSAMYFCASSELRTGGTYGYTFGSGTRLTVV.

The CDR3 spells CASSFIRGQGAEAFF. The CDR3 nucleotides read TGTGCCAGCAGCTTTATCAGGGGGCAAGGGGCTGAAGCTTTCTTT. The chain links TRBV5-6 to TRBJ1-1; 8 bases fit TRBD1. The CDR3 runs to 15 residues. Germline-derived CDR1 and CDR2 are SGHDT and YYEEEE. V trimming: 2 bases; J trimming: 6 bases; junction bases outside the gene matches: 9. The whole variable domain, filled in from reference TRBV5-6 and TRBJ1-1, reads DAGVTQSPTHLIKTRGQQVTLRCSPKSGHDTVSWYQQALGQGPQFIFQYYEEEERQRGNFPDRFSGHQFPNYSSELNVNALLLGDSALYLCASSFIRGQGAEAFFGQGTRLTVV.

The chain uses TRBV5-6 and TRBJ2-2, with TRBD2 identical over 9 bases. V shed 4 bases, J shed 7 bases, and the junction held 11 bases outside the gene matches. The CDR3 is made up of 16 amino acids. CDR1 SGHDT and CDR2 YYEEEE come from the germline V gene. The CDR3 region has the DNA TGTGCCAGCAGCCCCGTCTTGCGGGGGGGCGTCGGGGAGCTGTTTTTT. Its protein product is CASSPVLRGGVGELFF.

The table lists this clone with a few counts. J is TRBJ1-5 and V is TRBV7-2, with 10 bases that match TRBD1. The germline V gene has CDR1 SGHTA and CDR2 FQGNSA. J gave up 6 bases and V 3 bases, and 14 bases lay outside the gene matches. This CDR3 is built from 18 residues. As DNA, the CDR3 is TGTGCCAGCAGCTTGTTCGTGTCGACAGGGGGCTTGGGTCAGCCCCAGCATTTT. Translation gives CASSLFVSTGGLGQPQHF.

The chain recombines TRBV4-2 with TRBJ2-7; 7 nucleotides match TRBD2. Germline CDR1 is LGHNA and CDR2 is YNFKEQ. The CDR3 runs 15 residues. Unmatched junction bases numbered 2, after V lost 0 bases and J lost 0 bases. CDR3 coding DNA: TGTGCCAGCAGCCAAGAGCGGGGGAGCTCCTACGAGCAGTACTTC. This gives the protein CASSQERGSSYEQYF.